This T cell receptor beta chain was captured in a study of TIL therapy for anti-PD-1-resistant metastatic lung cancer (dated by TCRdb to the early 2020s). With respect to the entire study: Tumors were collected before any PD-1/PD-L1 blockade, after which patients were given nivolumab, and patients who progressed were given lymphodepletion, an infusion of expanded TIL and IL-2. Enrolled patients had a median age of about 50 years (range about 38-75) and a median tumor PD-L1 proportion score of less than 7%. Most of the cohort had lung adenocarcinoma, including a few EGFR-mutant tumors and two ALK-rearranged tumors, and half of the patients were either current or former smokers. Across the cohort, whole-exome sequencing showed a median non-synonymous tumor mutation burden of about 1.6 mutations per megabase. T cell receptor beta sequencing of tumor and peripheral blood served to follow clonotypes across the tumor, the expanded TIL product, and serial blood samples.

Using bias-controlled multiplex PCR with the immunoSEQ v3 hsTCRB kit, the TCR beta CDR3 regions were amplified from genomic DNA. TCR libraries were sequenced on an Illumina NextSeq 500 to approximately 2 million read pairs for survey level or about 5-6.5 million for deep level. The source study handled its data this way. Clonality was reported by immunoSEQ Analyzer software, which also assigned V, D and J genes and filtered out non-productive sequences. Repertoires of infused TIL and blood were compared using productive Simpson clonality and the Morisita overlap index of productive TRB rearrangements. For each clone in blood, the absolute clonotype count was estimated by multiplying the lymphocyte count by the CD3+ fraction and by the clone's productive frequency. The clones in this table, taken by TCRdb from immuneACCESS, are in-frame only. Not every clone is retained; where verified, under half of the shortfall comes from an unresolved V gene, and the cause of the rest is unknown. That table supplies the V and J calls and clone size; D and trimming were determined from the DNA. The sample table holds 50,000 to 70,000 clones, of which roughly four fifths were seen once. Less than 3.5% of the sample lies in the top ten.

General findings and caveats noted by the study authors: Infused TIL clonotypes partially replaced the baseline peripheral repertoire then decayed over months, with no apparent association between persistence and response. The study protocol defined all tumor marker inferences as exploratory. Because the cohort was highly selected, with more treatment-naive, never-smoker and oncogene-addicted patients than is typical, generalizability is limited.

For CDR1 and CDR2, the germline V gene (reference sequence) lists DFQATT and SNEGSKA. V is trimmed back by 3 bases and J by 7 bases, and the junction contains 12 bases that no gene match accounts for. Inclusive of the bounding cysteine and phenylalanine, the CDR3 is 15 residues long. The kept DNA is CDR3 alone, 45 bases in frame from the first base. As to this clone: What this receptor recognizes is not known. Base qualities are not recorded, but no much larger clone differs from it by a single base.

The time point label, read with the paper, signifies: pre-treatment sample, taken before nivolumab and TIL therapy. Between October 2017 and early 2020, a dual-center phase I trial enrolled adults who had stage 4 NSCLC. Samples came from a single-arm, open-label phase I trial of tumor-infiltrating lymphocyte therapy with nivolumab in advanced non-small cell lung cancer. Blood mononuclear cells from EDTA tubes were separated on a Ficoll gradient and snap-frozen as pellets, and DNA was extracted from the cells using a Qiagen mini-prep kit. The source was blood, collected at baseline. This clonotype was sampled from a person aged 25-85 years with non-small cell lung cancer. Recombination linked TRBV20-1 to TRBJ2-1, and 7 junction bases match TRBD2. The nucleotide sequence is TGCAGTGCTAGTGACGGGACTACGCCACGGAATGAGCAGTTCTTC. The translation is CSASDGTTPRNEQFF.